These 30 T cell receptor beta chains were sequenced from one sample in a study of molecular identifiers for immune sequencing clone quantification. TCRdb fed the PCR reads into MiXCR, producing one record per CDR3 protein. Of under 650,000 distinct CDR3 sequences listed, 15% to 20% are singletons. Sequenced input: naive CD8+ T cells from blood, with Jurkat cell RNA spiked in. The subset: FACS-sorted CD8+CD4-CCR7+CD45RA+ naive T cells. The receptors were sampled from a human donor in good health. Some libraries in this study had Jurkat cell RNA spiked in.

In its sample, this clonotype was seen many times. V and J are TRBV4-3 and TRBJ2-3; D unresolved. The CDR3 extends over 16 amino acids. Trimming took off 0 bases at V and 2 bases at J, with 12 bases between the two ends. Germline V gene data show CDR1 as LGHNA and CDR2 as YSLEER. The CDR3 DNA reads TGCGCCAGCAGCCAAGAAATTGGGGTTTCCACAGATACGCAGTATTTT. Its protein is CASSQEIGVSTDTQYF.

This clonotype was detected many times. The gene calls are TRBV30 and TRBJ2-7, with D tentatively TRBD1 (6 bases). The germline V gene has CDR1 GTSNPN and CDR2 SVGIG (reference sequence). The CDR3 extends over 14 amino acids. V lost 2 bases, J lost 1 base, and 12 bases lay in between. The CDR3 spells CAWSFGRGSYEQYF. The CDR3 DNA follows: TGTGCCTGGAGTTTCGGCAGGGGATCCTACGAGCAGTACTTC.

This clonotype has at least ten counts. The V gene is TRBV7-6, the J gene TRBJ2-3, with 7 nucleotides matching TRBD1. V shed 2 bases and J 2 bases; nucleotides not matched to a gene: 4. Germline CDR1 reads SGHVS; CDR2 reads FNYEAQ. This CDR3 region has 15 residues. CDR3 sequence reads: CASSLTGAVTDTQYF. The CDR3 nucleotides read TGTGCCAGCAGCTTAACAGGGGCCGTCACAGATACGCAGTATTTT. The variable domain in full, completed from reference TRBV7-6 and TRBJ2-3, reads GAGVSQSPRYKVTKRGQDVALRCDPISGHVSLYWYRQALGQGPEFLTYFNYEAQQDKSGLPNDRFSAERPEGSISTLTIQRTEQRDSAMYRCASSLTGAVTDTQYFGPGTRLTVL.

This clonotype showed up many times. The chain is built from TRBV7-2 and TRBJ2-7, with TRBD1 matching over 9 bases. The CDR3 length is 15 residues. V was clipped by 5 bases and J by 3 bases; unmatched bases: 8. The germline CDR1 and CDR2 sequences are SGHTA and FQGNSA. This CDR3 reads CASSHRDRARYEQYF. The CDR3, as DNA: TGTGCCAGCAGCCACCGGGACAGGGCTCGCTACGAGCAGTACTTC.

In this sample, this clonotype turned up a few times. A read error may explain this, as a much larger clone is one base away. The V gene is TRBV7-9, the J gene TRBJ2-5; the D gene is possibly TRBD1 (5 bases). CDR3 size: 15 residues. V lost 3 bases and J lost 2, with 13 bases in between. Germline lookup yields CDR1 SEHNR and CDR2 FQNEAQ (reference sequence). CDR3 sequence (DNA): TGTGCCAGCAGCTTGGCAGGGTATCGGCAAGAGACCCAGTACTTC. Residues: CASSLAGYRQETQYF.

The V call is TRBV27, the J call TRBJ2-2; no firm D call. The CDR3 is 15 amino acids. From germline, CDR1 is MNHEY and CDR2 SMNVEV (reference sequence). Trimming removed 2 bases from V and 2 bases from J, with 9 bases in between. The CDR3 spells CASSLIFGNTGELFF. CDR3 DNA: TGTGCCAGCAGTTTAATCTTCGGAAACACCGGGGAGCTGTTTTTT.

This clonotype was picked up a small number of times. A clone one base away is much larger, so this may be a read error. Given the absence of the conserved phenylalanine or tryptophan at the CDR3 end, a read error is likely. The V call is TRBV3-1, the J call TRBJ1-1, with a possible D match to TRBD1 (6 bases). The CDR3 contains 15 residues. The germline V gene encodes CDR1 LGHDT and CDR2 YNNKEL (reference sequence). The V and J ends lost 0 bases and 1 base respectively, with 9 bases between them. CDR3 in amino acids: CASSQDGGPNTEAFL. The CDR3 DNA is TGTGCCAGCAGCCAAGATGGGGGGCCGAACACTGAAGCTTTCCTT.

Details on this clonotype: A clone one base away is much larger, so this may be a read error. J is TRBJ2-7 and V is TRBV27; D may be TRBD1 or TRBD2 (5 bases each). Germline CDR1 MNHEY, CDR2 SMNVEV (reference sequence). Trimming cost V 5 bases and J 3 bases, with 14 bases left between them. The CDR3 extends over 14 amino acids. The CDR3 sequence: CASSPYGADYEQYF. CDR3 nucleotide sequence: TGTGCCAGCAGTCCTTACGGGGCCGACTACGAGCAGTACTTC.

Many counts were recorded for this clonotype. This chain joins TRBV27 and TRBJ2-7; D is unresolved. Trimming removed 5 bases at V and 5 bases at J, with 10 bases between. The CDR3 totals 12 residues. The germline CDR1 and CDR2 sequences are MNHEY and SMNVEV (reference sequence). For the CDR3, the DNA is TGTGCCAGCAGTCCCAGAGGACACGAGCAGTACTTC. As protein: CASSPRGHEQYF.

This clonotype was recorded at least ten times. This chain connects TRBV7-9 to TRBJ1-1, with D tentatively TRBD1 (5 bases). CDR1 is SEHNR, CDR2 FQNEAQ, per germline (reference sequence). The length of the CDR3 is 15 residues. Trimming left V 4 bases short and J 0 bases short, with 12 bases between. The CDR3: CASSSASTVNTEAFF. Written as DNA, the CDR3 is TGTGCCAGCAGCTCTGCGTCGACAGTGAACACTGAAGCTTTCTTT.

The chain joins TRBV19 to TRBJ1-2; 7 nucleotides agree with TRBD1. The CDR3 covers 13 residues. V was pared by 5 bases and J by 5 bases, with 5 bases of the junction left unmatched. Germline CDR1 LNHDA, CDR2 SQIVND (reference sequence). The CDR3 sequence is CASSPGQTYGYTF. CDR3 in DNA: TGTGCCAGTAGTCCGGGACAGACGTATGGCTACACCTTC.

There are many counts of this clonotype. The chain joins TRBV4-3 to TRBJ2-7; tentatively, D is TRBD2 (5 bases). The CDR3 has 14 residues. The V end was cut by 1 base, the J end by 0 bases, with 7 bases between. Germline V lookup: CDR1 LGHNA, CDR2 YSLEER. This CDR3 reads CASSQVEGSYEQYF. CDR3 coding DNA: TGCGCCAGCAGCCAAGTTGAGGGCTCCTACGAGCAGTACTTC.

On this clonotype: Since a much larger clone is just one base distant, this may be a read error. The chain carries TRBV7-2 and TRBJ2-5, with no clear D. This CDR3 has 15 amino acids. With 1 base removed from V and 7 bases from J, the gap between germline ends came to 16 bases. CDR1 and CDR2 from the germline V gene are SGHTA and FQGNSA. The CDR3 sequence is CASSLVSDNWGTQYF. The CDR3 bases are TGTGCCAGCAGCTTAGTTTCCGACAATTGGGGGACCCAGTACTTC.

The chain combines TRBV4-3 with TRBJ2-7, with D possibly TRBD1 on 6 matching bases. Germline V gives CDR1 LGHNA, CDR2 YSLEER. The V and J ends lost 0 bases and 6 bases respectively, with 15 bases between them. This CDR3 is 15 amino acids long. DNA for the CDR3: TGCGCCAGCAGCCAAGATATTCAGGGGAGAAGCGAGCAGTACTTC. Residues: CASSQDIQGRSEQYF.

Turning to this clonotype: Since a much larger clone is just one base distant, this may be a read error. The chain couples TRBV6-5 to TRBJ2-7, with D tentatively TRBD1 (6 bases). There are 20 residues in the CDR3. Trimming shortened V by 2 bases and J by 0 bases, and 26 bases separated the two germline ends. Looked up from germline, CDR1 is MNHEY and CDR2 is SVGAGI. The chain's CDR3 is CASSYPNVVRDKVYSYEQYF. DNA for the CDR3: TGTGCCAGCAGTTACCCGAACGTGGTCCGGGACAAAGTATACTCCTACGAGCAGTACTTC.

This clonotype has a count of ten or more. The CDR3 sequence is CASSGVDTQYF. As DNA, the CDR3 is TGTGCCAGCTCCGGGGTGGATACGCAGTATTTT. This chain uses TRBV28 with TRBJ2-3; tentative D call: TRBD2 (5 bases). V lost 8 bases and J lost 6, with 9 bases in between. CDR3 length: 11 residues. Germline loops: CDR1 MDHEN, CDR2 SYDVKM.

Many counts were recorded for this clonotype. This chain connects TRBV5-1 to TRBJ2-7, with TRBD1 matching 12 bases. Per germline, CDR1 SGHRS and CDR2 YFSETQ. J was trimmed by 6 bases and V by 3 bases; bases with no gene match: 10. The CDR3 runs 16 residues. This chain's CDR3 is CASSSESGTGGSEQYF. The CDR3 nucleotides are TGCGCCAGCAGCTCCGAATCCGGGACAGGGGGCTCCGAGCAGTACTTC.

The rearrangement links TRBV7-9 to TRBJ2-7; D is unresolved. Looked up from germline, CDR1 is SEHNR and CDR2 is FQNEAQ (reference sequence). V dropped 1 base and J dropped 0 bases, with 7 bases sitting between them. The CDR3 is made up of 14 amino acids. The CDR3 loop is CASSLVSNSYEQYF. CDR3 bases: TGTGCCAGCAGCTTAGTGAGCAACTCCTACGAGCAGTACTTC.

The table lists this clonotype with a few counts. The chain uses TRBV3-1 and TRBJ1-5; D gene uncertain. CDR1 LGHDT and CDR2 YNNKEL come from the germline V gene (reference sequence). The ends were cut back, 1 base at V and 6 bases at J, with 7 bases in the middle. The CDR3 loop spans 13 amino acids. This CDR3 reads CASSQVSGQPQHF. CDR3 coding DNA: TGTGCCAGCAGCCAAGTTTCCGGTCAGCCCCAGCATTTT.

With respect to this clonotype: The CDR3 does not close with the conserved phenylalanine or tryptophan, likely indicating a read error. In DNA, the CDR3 is TGTGCCAGCAGCTTCTCGGTCTACGAGCAGTACCTC. Translated, it gives CASSFSVYEQYL. The chain carries TRBV11-1 and TRBJ2-7; D is undetermined. Germline V CDR1 and CDR2: SGHAT, FQDESV (reference sequence). This CDR3 region has 12 residues. V lost 3 bases and J 3 bases, leaving 6 bases between the germline ends.

There are many counts of this clonotype. The rearrangement links TRBV6-5 to TRBJ1-1; D call uncertain. The length of the CDR3 is 13 residues. V was trimmed by 5 bases and J by 5 bases, leaving 12 bases between them. The germline gives CDR1 MNHEY, CDR2 SVGAGI. CDR3 in amino acids: CASSVTLNTEAFF. The CDR3 bases are TGTGCCAGCAGTGTCACCCTCAATACTGAAGCTTTCTTT.

There are a few counts of this clonotype. J is TRBJ1-2 and V is TRBV6-5; D possibly corresponds to TRBD1 (5 bases). The V gene's germline CDR1 is MNHEY and CDR2 SVGAGI. Trimming took off 2 bases at V and 5 bases at J, with 9 bases between the two ends. The CDR3 is 13 residues long. CDR3 DNA: TGTGCCAGCAGTTACGGGGGGATATATGGCTACACCTTC. Translating it yields CASSYGGIYGYTF.

This clonotype has a count of ten or more. The genes are TRBV4-3 and TRBJ2-5, with a possible D match to TRBD2 (6 bases). This CDR3 is 16 amino acids long. V was trimmed by 0 bases and J by 0 bases, leaving 11 bases between them. Germline V gene data show CDR1 as LGHNA and CDR2 as YSLEER. The CDR3 region is CASSQDRGAYQETQYF. The CDR3 nucleotides read TGCGCCAGCAGCCAAGATCGCGGGGCGTACCAAGAGACCCAGTACTTC.

Many counts were recorded for this clonotype. The V and J genes are TRBV9 and TRBJ2-3; possible D gene TRBD2, 5 bases. This CDR3 spans 16 amino acids. Germline V gene sequence: CDR1 SGDLS, CDR2 YYNGEE. The V end lost 4 bases, the J end lost 5 bases, and 20 bases lay between the germline ends. The CDR3 DNA reads TGTGCCAGCAGCCCCCGGGTCCGGGTAAGCGGAGATACGCAGTATTTT. This codes for CASSPRVRVSGDTQYF.

This clonotype was found many times. This sequence joins TRBV2 and TRBJ2-2; D is possibly TRBD2 (7 bases). This CDR3 region has 17 residues. CDR1 is SNHLY and CDR2 is FYNNEI in the germline V gene. Trimming removed 0 bases at V and 7 bases at J, with 18 bases between. CDR3: CASSEAPWGGQVGELFF. CDR3 bases: TGTGCCAGCAGTGAAGCGCCCTGGGGGGGGCAGGTCGGGGAGCTGTTTTTT.

Of note for this clonotype: This may stem from a read error, because a much larger clone lies one nucleotide away. The chain has TRBV28 and TRBJ1-1; no clear D. V was clipped by 5 bases and J by 4 bases, with 11 bases between them. Germline V gives CDR1 MDHEN, CDR2 SYDVKM. This CDR3 has 13 residues. The CDR3, as DNA: TGTGCCAGCAGTCGACGGTACAGCACTGAAGCTTTCTTT. This translates into CASSRRYSTEAFF.

This clonotype was observed many times. The chain combines TRBV7-9 with TRBJ2-7; D might be TRBD2 (5 bases). In germline, CDR1 is SEHNR, CDR2 FQNEAQ (reference sequence). This CDR3 is 12 amino acids long. V was shortened by 4 bases and J by 7 bases, with 11 bases between the two germline ends. CDR3 coding DNA: TGTGCCAGCAGCTCAAGGGAGCCTGAGCAGTACTTC. This gives the protein CASSSREPEQYF.

This clonotype was seen many times. This chain links TRBV14 with TRBJ1-2, with 9 bases aligning to TRBD1. The V gene end was trimmed by 4 bases and the J gene end by 5 bases; junction bases not matched to a gene: 8. The germline V gene encodes CDR1 SGHDN and CDR2 FVKESK. The CDR3 sequence is 15 residues long. This CDR3 reads CASSPNRDREYGYTF. The CDR3 DNA reads as TGTGCCAGCAGCCCGAACCGGGACAGGGAGTATGGCTACACCTTC. The full variable domain, rest sourced from reference TRBV14 and TRBJ1-2, is EAGVTQFPSHSVIEKGQTVTLRCDPISGHDNLYWYRRVMGKEIKFLLHFVKESKQDESGMPNNRFLAERTGGTYSTLKVQPAELEDSGVYFCASSPNRDREYGYTFGSGTRLTVV.

This clonotype was counted many times. The chain is built from TRBV4-3 and TRBJ1-3; D remains unclear. The CDR3 extends over 17 amino acids. In germline, CDR1 is LGHNA, CDR2 YSLEER. Trimming took 1 base from V and 6 from J, leaving 19 bases between them. CDR3 residues: CASSQAGPRWTANTIYF. The DNA for the CDR3 is TGCGCCAGCAGCCAAGCAGGACCCCGCTGGACGGCAAACACCATATATTTT.

This clonotype has ten or more counts. The chain recombines TRBV6-5 with TRBJ2-7, with D possibly matching TRBD2 (5 bases). Looked up from germline, CDR1 is MNHEY and CDR2 is SVGAGI. V dropped 5 bases and J dropped 2 bases, with 13 bases sitting between them. This CDR3 comprises 14 residues. CDR3 sequence (DNA): TGTGCCAGCAGTACCGCCCGGGGAACCTACGAGCAGTACTTC. Protein product: CASSTARGTYEQYF.